The rows below give T cell receptor beta chains drawn from one sample of a study of CD8+ T cells in alopecia areata. Method: immunoSEQ multiplex PCR; TCRdb's copy keeps in-frame clones and lacks some. The repertoire consists of over 200,000 clones, with approximately 52% occurring once and the leading ten covering over 0.4%. The sequences come from CD4+ T cells sorted from blood, collected at week 0. The receptors stem from a human donor with alopecia areata. Both conserved end residues are trimmed from each CDR3. The order of the fields is V gene, J gene, D gene, CDR3 protein. The D gene is left open where the match is weak.

>TRBV30|TRBJ2-7|NA
AWSAQLSYEQY
>TRBV5-1|TRBJ2-1|NA
ASSLGDLPRYNEQF
>TRBV7-8|TRBJ1-1|NA
ASSLRTEAF
>TRBV29-1|TRBJ2-3|NA
SVLGGGTDTQY
>TRBV7-8|TRBJ2-1|TRBD2
ASSLALASGYYNEQF
>TRBV5-1|TRBJ2-5|NA
ASSLEVAGAETQY
>TRBV25-1|TRBJ2-4|NA
ASTPNALAKNIQY
>TRBV6-5|TRBJ1-1|NA
ASMGTEAF
>TRBV27|TRBJ1-2|TRBD1
ASSPDRARYGYT
>TRBV9|TRBJ1-4|NA
ASSVGIHRPAELF
>TRBV10-2|TRBJ1-2|TRBD1
ASSGQGAPVYGYT
>TRBV2|TRBJ2-6|TRBD1
ASSKDRVSGANVLT
>TRBV11-2|TRBJ2-3|TRBD2
ASSLGAGGGTDTQY
>TRBV10-3|TRBJ1-5|TRBD1
AISLGTGVNQPQH
>TRBV18|TRBJ2-2|NA
ASSPPQGTGELF
>TRBV9|TRBJ2-1|TRBD1
ASSPMTGGDEQF
>TRBV30|TRBJ2-1|TRBD2
AWKRAGGYNEQF
>TRBV9|TRBJ2-5|NA
ASSPRVGETQY
>TRBV5-1|TRBJ1-2|TRBD1
ASSLNRGSNYGYT
>TRBV2|TRBJ1-2|NA
ASSEASGLYGYT
>TRBV29-1|TRBJ1-2|NA
SVVGQDYGYT
>TRBV7-9|TRBJ2-2|NA
ASSRAGNTGELF
>TRBV10-2|TRBJ2-2|TRBD2
ASSETGGPGELF
>TRBV28|TRBJ2-5|TRBD2
ASSGSPGLHQETQY
>TRBV29-1|TRBJ1-5|NA
SVVSGTSNQPQH
>TRBV19|TRBJ1-2|NA
ASSLTGTPGYT
>TRBV6-1|TRBJ2-7|NA
ASSERGYEQY
>TRBV29-1|TRBJ2-3|NA
SVDVGRADTQY
>TRBV5-1|TRBJ2-1|TRBD1
ASSRDSNEQF
>TRBV18|TRBJ2-7|TRBD2
ASSPGTSGTYEQY
>TRBV29-1|TRBJ2-3|NA
SIRGILLGTQY
>TRBV27|TRBJ2-2|NA
ASSLEGPGELF
>TRBV6-5|TRBJ1-6|TRBD1
ASSPGQLYNSPLH
>TRBV6-6|TRBJ2-3|TRBD2
ASSQGTTPTDTQY
>TRBV30|TRBJ1-4|NA
AWSDSGRGEKLF